This T cell receptor beta chain is from a study of T cell responses to AZD1222 COVID-19 vaccine. Whole-study findings and limits: Unmutated variant regions are reportedly the target of nearly half of TCRs that are spike-specific. White British donors predominated, females outnumbered males, and clonal diversity was possibly underestimated. Spike was spanned by vaccine-associated CD4 TCRs, which were dominant at 160-218 and 743-854.

Second doses that came at about 4 or about 12 weeks were put together. The table came from immunoSEQ multiplex PCR; TCRdb's copy has only in-frame clones and leaves some out. This sample has over 110,000 clones; almost 90% occur once, and the top ten carry approximately 1.6%. In regard to this clone: Its antigen is currently unknown.

Trimming took 6 bases from V and 4 from J; bases not matched to a gene: 7. Germline V lookup: CDR1 ENHRY, CDR2 SYGVKD. The CDR3 extends over 15 amino acids. The source of this sequence is an adult who received the AZD1222 COVID-19 vaccine. The sample was peripheral blood, taken 28 days after the second AZD1222 dose. J is TRBJ2-7 and V is TRBV10-3, with 12 bases matching TRBD2. CDR3 region: CAISETSGSRYEQYF. The CDR3 DNA reads TGTGCCATCAGCGAGACTAGCGGGAGTAGGTACGAGCAGTACTTC.